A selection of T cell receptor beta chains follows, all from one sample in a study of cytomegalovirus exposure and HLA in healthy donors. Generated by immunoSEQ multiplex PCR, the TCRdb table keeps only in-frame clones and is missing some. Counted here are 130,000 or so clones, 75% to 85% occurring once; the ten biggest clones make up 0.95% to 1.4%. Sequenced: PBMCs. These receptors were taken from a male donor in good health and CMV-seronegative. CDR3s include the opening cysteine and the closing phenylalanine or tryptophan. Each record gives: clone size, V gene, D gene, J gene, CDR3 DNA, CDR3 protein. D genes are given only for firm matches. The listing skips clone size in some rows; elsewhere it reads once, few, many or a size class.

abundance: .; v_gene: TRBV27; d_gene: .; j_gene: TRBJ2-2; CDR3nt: TGTGCCAGCAGTCCGGGGACTTTTTACACCGGGGAGCTGTTTTTT; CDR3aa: CASSPGTFYTGELFF
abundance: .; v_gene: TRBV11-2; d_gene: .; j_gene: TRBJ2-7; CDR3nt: TGTGCCAGCAGCTTAGTACAGGGCTTCTCCTACGAGCAGTACTTC; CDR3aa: CASSLVQGFSYEQYF
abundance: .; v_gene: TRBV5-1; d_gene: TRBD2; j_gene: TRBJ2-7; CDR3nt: TGCGCCAGCAGGACTAGCGGGGGGACTACGAGCTCCTACGAGCAGTACTTC; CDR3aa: CASRTSGGTTSSYEQYF
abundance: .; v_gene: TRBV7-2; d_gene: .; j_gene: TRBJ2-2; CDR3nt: TGTGCCAGCAGCCGTCAGGGGAACAGCGGGGAGCTGTTTTTT; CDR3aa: CASSRQGNSGELFF
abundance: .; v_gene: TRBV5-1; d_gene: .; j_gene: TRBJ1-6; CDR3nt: TGCGCCAGCAGCTTTGGACCCTTAGAGGGGGATTCACCCCTCCACTTT; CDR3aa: CASSFGPLEGDSPLHF
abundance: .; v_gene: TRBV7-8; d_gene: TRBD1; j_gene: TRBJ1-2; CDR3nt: TGTGCCAGCAGCCAGCGCGGGACAGGGTTCGGTGGCTACACCTTC; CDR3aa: CASSQRGTGFGGYTF
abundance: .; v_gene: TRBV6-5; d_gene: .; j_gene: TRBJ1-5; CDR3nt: TGTGCCAGCAGTTACAGGCGGGGGAATCAGCCCCAGCATTTT; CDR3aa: CASSYRRGNQPQHF
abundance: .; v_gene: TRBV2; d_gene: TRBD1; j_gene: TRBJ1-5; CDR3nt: TGTGCCAGCAGTCCCGGGACAGGGCGGGAACAGCCCCAGCATTTT; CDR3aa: CASSPGTGREQPQHF
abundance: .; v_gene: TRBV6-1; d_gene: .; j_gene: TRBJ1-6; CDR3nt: TGTGCCAGCAGAACTTCAGGGTCTGATTCACCCCTCCACTTT; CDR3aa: CASRTSGSDSPLHF
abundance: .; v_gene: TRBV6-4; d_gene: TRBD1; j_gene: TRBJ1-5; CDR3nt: TGTGCCAGCAGTAAGACAGGGGGCATGGGTCAGCCCCAGCATTTT; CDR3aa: CASSKTGGMGQPQHF
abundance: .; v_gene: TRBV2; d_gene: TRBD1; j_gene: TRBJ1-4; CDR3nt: TGTGCCAGCAGTGACAGGGGGCAACCTAATGAAAAACTGTTTTTT; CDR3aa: CASSDRGQPNEKLFF
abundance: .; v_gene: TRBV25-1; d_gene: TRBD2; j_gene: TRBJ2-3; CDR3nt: TGTGCCAGCAGTGAATTCGGGGGGGCCGTCGATACGCAGTATTTT; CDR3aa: CASSEFGGAVDTQYF
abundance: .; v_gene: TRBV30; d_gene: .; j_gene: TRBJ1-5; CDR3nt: TGTGCCTGGAGTGTACAGGGAGGGGATCAGCCCCAGCATTTT; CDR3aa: CAWSVQGGDQPQHF
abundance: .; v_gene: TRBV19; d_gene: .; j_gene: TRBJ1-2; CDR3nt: TGTGCCAGTAGTGATCTGGGCGGGAGGGACTATGGCTACACCTTC; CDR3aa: CASSDLGGRDYGYTF
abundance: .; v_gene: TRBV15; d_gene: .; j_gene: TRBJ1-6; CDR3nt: TGTGCCACCAGCAGAGCTCGGCAGGGCGGATCACCCCTCCACTTT; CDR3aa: CATSRARQGGSPLHF
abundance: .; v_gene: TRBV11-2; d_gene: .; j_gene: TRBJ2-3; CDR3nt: TGTGCCAGCAGCTTAGATCAGGGAGATACGCAGTATTTT; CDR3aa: CASSLDQGDTQYF
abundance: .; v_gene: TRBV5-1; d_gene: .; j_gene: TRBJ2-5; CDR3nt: TGCGCCAGCAGCCGTACGGAGGAGACCCAGTACTTC; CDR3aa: CASSRTEETQYF
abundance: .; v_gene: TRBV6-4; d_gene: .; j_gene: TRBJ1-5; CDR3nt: TGTGCCAGCAGTGAACAGGCCAATCAGCCCCAGCATTTT; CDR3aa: CASSEQANQPQHF
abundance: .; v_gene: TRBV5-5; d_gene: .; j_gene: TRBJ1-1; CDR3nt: TGTGCCAGCAGCTTGCGCCCGACAGGTTTTAACACTGAAGCTTTCTTT; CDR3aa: CASSLRPTGFNTEAFF
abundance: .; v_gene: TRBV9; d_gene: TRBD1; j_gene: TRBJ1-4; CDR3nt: TGTGCCAGCAGCCATGGGACAGCAACTAATGAAAAACTGTTTTTT; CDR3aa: CASSHGTATNEKLFF
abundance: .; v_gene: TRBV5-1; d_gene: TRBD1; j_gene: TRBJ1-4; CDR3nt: TGCGCCAGCAGACTGACCGGGACAGGGGGCATCCCAAGTGAAAAACTGTTTTTT; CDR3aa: CASRLTGTGGIPSEKLFF
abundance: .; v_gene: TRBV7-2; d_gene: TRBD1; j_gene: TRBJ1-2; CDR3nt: TGTGCCAGCAGCTTAGGGGGACAGGGGGTGGTCTATGGCTACACCTTC; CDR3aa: CASSLGGQGVVYGYTF
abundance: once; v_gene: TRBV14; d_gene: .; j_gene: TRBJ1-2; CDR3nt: TGTGCCAGCAGCCCCCCAGGAGGAGGATATGGCTACACCTTC; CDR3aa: CASSPPGGGYGYTF
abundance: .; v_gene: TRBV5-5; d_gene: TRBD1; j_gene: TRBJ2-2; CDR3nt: TGTGCCAGCAGGCCGGGACAGGGAACCGGGGAGCTGTTTTTT; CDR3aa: CASRPGQGTGELFF
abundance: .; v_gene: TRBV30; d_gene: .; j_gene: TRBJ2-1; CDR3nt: TGTGCCTGGAGTACCTCCTCTACTCCCAGGTCCTACAATGAGCAGTTCTTC; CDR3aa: CAWSTSSTPRSYNEQFF
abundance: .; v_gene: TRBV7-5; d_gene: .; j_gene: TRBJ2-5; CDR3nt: TGTGCCAGAAGCCCCTGCGGGGGGGCCCGGGAGACCCAGTACTTC; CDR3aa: CARSPCGGARETQYF
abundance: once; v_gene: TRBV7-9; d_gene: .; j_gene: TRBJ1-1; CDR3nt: TGTGCCAGCAGCCGGACAAACACTGAAGCTTTCTTT; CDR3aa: CASSRTNTEAFF
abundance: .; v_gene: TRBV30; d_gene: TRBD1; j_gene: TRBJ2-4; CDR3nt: TGTGCCTGGAGTCCCCTACGCGGGACAGGGTTACACATTCAGTACTTC; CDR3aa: CAWSPLRGTGLHIQYF
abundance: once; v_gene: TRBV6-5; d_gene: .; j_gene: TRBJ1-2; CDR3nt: TGTGCCAGCACCCTAAGGAGGGGAGATGGCTACACCTTC; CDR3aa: CASTLRRGDGYTF
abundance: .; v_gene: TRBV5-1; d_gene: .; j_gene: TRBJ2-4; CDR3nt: TGCGCCAGCAGAGTAGATCTAGCCAAAAACATTCAGTACTTC; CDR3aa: CASRVDLAKNIQYF
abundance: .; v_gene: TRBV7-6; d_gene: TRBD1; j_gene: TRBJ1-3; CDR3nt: TGTGCCAGCAGCACTCAGGACAGGGGGCATGGAAACACCATATATTTT; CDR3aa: CASSTQDRGHGNTIYF
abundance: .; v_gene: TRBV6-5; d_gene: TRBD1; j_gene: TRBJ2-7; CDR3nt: TGTGCCAGCAGTTATGCCACAGGGGGCGCCCCCTACGAGCAGTACTTC; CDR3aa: CASSYATGGAPYEQYF
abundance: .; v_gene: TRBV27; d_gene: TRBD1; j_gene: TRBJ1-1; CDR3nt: TGTGCCAGCAGACAAGACAGGGCCGCTGAAGCTTTCTTT; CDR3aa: CASRQDRAAEAFF
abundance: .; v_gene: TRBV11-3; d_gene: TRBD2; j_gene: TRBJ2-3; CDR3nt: TGTGCCAGCAGCTTAGATAACGGGGGGGTCGTCACAGATACGCAGTATTTT; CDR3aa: CASSLDNGGVVTDTQYF
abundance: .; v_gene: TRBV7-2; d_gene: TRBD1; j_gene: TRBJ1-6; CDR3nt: TGTGCCAGCAGCTTAGAGGACAGGGGACGATCACCCCTCCACTTT; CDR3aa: CASSLEDRGRSPLHF
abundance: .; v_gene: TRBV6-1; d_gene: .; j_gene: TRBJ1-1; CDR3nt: TGTGCCAGCAGTGGCCCCGGGGACACTGAAGCTTTCTTT; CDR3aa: CASSGPGDTEAFF
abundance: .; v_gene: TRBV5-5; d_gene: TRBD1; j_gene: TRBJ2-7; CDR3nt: TGTGCCAGCAGCTACGGGACAGGGACCTACGAGCAGTACTTC; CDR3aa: CASSYGTGTYEQYF
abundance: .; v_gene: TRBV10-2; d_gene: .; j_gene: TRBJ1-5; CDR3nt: TGCGCCAGCAGGGGAGGAGACTATAGCAATCAGCCCCAGCATTTT; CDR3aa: CASRGGDYSNQPQHF
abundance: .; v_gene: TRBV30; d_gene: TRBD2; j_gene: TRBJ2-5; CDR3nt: TGTGCCTGGAGTGTAGGCGGGGGAGCGAAAGAGACCCAGTACTTC; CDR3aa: CAWSVGGGAKETQYF
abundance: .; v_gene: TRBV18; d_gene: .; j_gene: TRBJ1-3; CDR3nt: TGTGCCAGCTCACCAAGAACAGGGTCTGGAAACACCATATATTTT; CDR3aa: CASSPRTGSGNTIYF
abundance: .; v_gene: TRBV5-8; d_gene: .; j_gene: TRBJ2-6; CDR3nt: TGTGCCAGCAGCTTCGTACAGGTCCTCTCTGGGGCCAACGTCCTGACTTTC; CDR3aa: CASSFVQVLSGANVLTF
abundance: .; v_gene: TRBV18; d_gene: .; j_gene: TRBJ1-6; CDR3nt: TGTGCCAGCTCACCACCAGGGCAGGGGCGTAATTCACCCCTCCACTTT; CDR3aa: CASSPPGQGRNSPLHF
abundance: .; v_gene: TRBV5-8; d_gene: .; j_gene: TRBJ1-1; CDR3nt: TGTGCCAGCAGCCGTAAGGGAGAGACGAACACTGAAGCTTTCTTT; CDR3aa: CASSRKGETNTEAFF
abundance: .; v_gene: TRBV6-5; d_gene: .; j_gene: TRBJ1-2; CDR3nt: TGTGCCAGCAGTTACTCGGGTGGGGGGAATGGCTACACCTTC; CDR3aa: CASSYSGGGNGYTF
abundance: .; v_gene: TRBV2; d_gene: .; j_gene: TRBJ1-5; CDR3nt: TGTGCCAGCAGCAAGGGAAACAGGCCGAGGAGCAATCAGCCCCAGCATTTT; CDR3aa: CASSKGNRPRSNQPQHF
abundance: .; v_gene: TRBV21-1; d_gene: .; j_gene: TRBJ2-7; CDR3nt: TGTGCCAGCAGTCCACAGGGTTACGAGCAGTACTTC; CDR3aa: CASSPQGYEQYF
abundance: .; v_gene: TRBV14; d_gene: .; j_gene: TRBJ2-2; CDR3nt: TGTGCCAGCAGCCAAGATCTAGGAGCCACGTTCTCCGGGGAGCTGTTTTTT; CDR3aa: CASSQDLGATFSGELFF
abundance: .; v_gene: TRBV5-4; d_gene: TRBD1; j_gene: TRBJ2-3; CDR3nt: TGTGCCAGCAGCCGGGACAGGGGGACAGATACGCAGTATTTT; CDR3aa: CASSRDRGTDTQYF
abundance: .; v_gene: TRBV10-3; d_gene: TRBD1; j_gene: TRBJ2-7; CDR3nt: TGTGCCATCAGTGGTGGGACAGGGGTCTACGAGCAGTACTTC; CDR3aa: CAISGGTGVYEQYF
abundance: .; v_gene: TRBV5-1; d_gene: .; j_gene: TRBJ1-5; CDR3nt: TGCGCCAGCAGACCAGGGCCGAATCAGCCCCAGCATTTT; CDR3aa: CASRPGPNQPQHF
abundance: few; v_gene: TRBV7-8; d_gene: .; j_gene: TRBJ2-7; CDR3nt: TGTGCCAGCAGCCAGGTCAGCTCCTACGAGCAGTACTTC; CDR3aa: CASSQVSSYEQYF
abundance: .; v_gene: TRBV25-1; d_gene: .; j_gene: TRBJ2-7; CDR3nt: TGTGCCAGCACCCCATCAGGGGTAAGCTCCTACGAGCAGTACTTC; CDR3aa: CASTPSGVSSYEQYF
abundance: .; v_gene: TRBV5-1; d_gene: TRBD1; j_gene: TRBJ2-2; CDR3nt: TGCGCCAGCAGCTCCCGGGACAGGGTACCCTCGAACACCGGGGAGCTGTTTTTT; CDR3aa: CASSSRDRVPSNTGELFF